The 25 T cell receptor beta chains below all came from one sample that was sequenced in a study of cytomegalovirus exposure and HLA in healthy donors. PCR used 60 Vbeta primers and 13 Jbeta primers. Using immunoSEQ multiplex PCR, the repertoire was profiled, and TCRdb retains in-frame clones only, with some absent. The table lists more than 85,000 clones, roughly a tenth of them singletons. The sequenced sample was PBMCs. The source of these receptors is a man aged 50 to 59 in good health and CMV-seropositive.

This clone appeared a few times. The V call is TRBV25-1, the J call TRBJ2-5; 15 bases line up with TRBD2. The CDR3 contains 18 residues. V lost 1 base, J lost 1 base, and 4 bases stayed unmatched. Germline CDR1 is MGHDK and CDR2 is SYGVNS. The DNA of the CDR3 is TGTGCCAGCAGTGAATTGGGGACTAGCGGGAGGCTCCAAGAGACCCAGTACTTC. It encodes CASSELGTSGRLQETQYF.

This clone has only a few counts. The chain combines TRBV5-6 with TRBJ1-4; D unresolved. V was shortened by 0 bases and J by 4 bases, with 7 bases between the two germline ends. The CDR3 extends over 14 amino acids. Per the germline V gene, CDR1 is SGHDT and CDR2 is YYEEEE. In DNA, the CDR3 is TGTGCCAGCAGCTTGGATGGGCTTAATGAAAAACTGTTTTTT. Protein product: CASSLDGLNEKLFF.

Only a few counts were recorded for this clone. The chain has TRBV5-4 and TRBJ2-7, with D possibly matching TRBD1 (6 bases). This CDR3 is 14 amino acids long. Trimming cost V 3 bases and J 2 bases, with 12 bases left between them. Looked up from germline, CDR1 is SGHNT and CDR2 is YYREEE (reference sequence). The chain's CDR3 is CASSYQGSTYEQYF. DNA for the CDR3: TGTGCCAGCAGCTATCAGGGGTCTACCTACGAGCAGTACTTC.

V gene TRBV11-3 combines with J gene TRBJ2-2; the match to TRBD2 covers 10 bases. The CDR3 consists of 17 residues. Germline V gives CDR1 SGHNT, CDR2 YENEEA. Germline trimming cut 4 bases from V and 7 bases from J; bases unmatched to any gene: 12. Here the CDR3 reads CASSSNSGRTTDGELFF. The CDR3 region has the DNA TGTGCCAGCAGCTCCAATAGCGGGAGGACGACGGACGGGGAGCTGTTTTTT.

This clone was recorded a few times. This chain uses TRBV5-1 with TRBJ2-5, with 7 nucleotides matching TRBD1. Trimming cost V 0 bases and J 1 base; bases outside gene matches: 0. The CDR3 is made up of 14 amino acids. In germline, CDR1 is SGHRS, CDR2 YFSETQ. CDR3 loop: CASSLGQGQETQYF. Here the CDR3 DNA reads TGCGCCAGCAGCTTGGGACAGGGCCAAGAGACCCAGTACTTC.

This clone has only a few counts. The chain has TRBV5-4 and TRBJ2-1; D unclear. V was clipped by 4 bases and J by 0 bases, with 8 bases between them. Germline CDR1 SGHNT, CDR2 YYREEE (reference sequence). The CDR3 sequence is 14 residues long. CDR3 coding DNA: TGTGCCAGCAGCCCCACGAGCTCCTACAATGAGCAGTTCTTC. This translates into CASSPTSSYNEQFF. Complete variable domain (other parts from reference TRBV5-4 and TRBJ2-1): ETGVTQSPTHLIKTRGQQVTLRCSSQSGHNTVSWYQQALGQGPQFIFQYYREEENGRGNFPPRFSGLQFPNYSSELNVNALELDDSALYLCASSPTSSYNEQFFGPGTRLTVL.

This chain joins TRBV29-1 and TRBJ2-7; 9 bases fit TRBD1. Per germline, CDR1 SQVTM and CDR2 ANQGSEA. V was pared by 3 bases and J by 1 base, with 7 bases of the junction left unmatched. This CDR3 comprises 15 residues. For the CDR3, the DNA is TGCAGCGTTGAGACGGAGGGACAGGGTTCCTACGAGCAGTACTTC. Translated: CSVETEGQGSYEQYF.

The chain has TRBV2 and TRBJ1-3, with TRBD1 identical over 7 bases. The length of the CDR3 is 14 residues. CDR1 SNHLY and CDR2 FYNNEI come from the germline V gene. Losses at the gene ends were 8 bases for V and 4 bases for J; bases not matched to a gene: 8. The chain's CDR3 is CASLLRGEGNTIYF. CDR3 bases: TGTGCCAGCCTTCTCAGGGGGGAGGGAAACACCATATATTTT.

V gene TRBV6-1 combines with J gene TRBJ1-1; unclear D gene. The CDR3 extends over 14 amino acids. The V end lost 2 bases, the J end lost 0 bases, and 7 bases lay between the germline ends. Germline V gene sequence: CDR1 MNHNS, CDR2 SASEGT. CDR3 amino acids: CASSEMGVNTEAFF. CDR3 DNA sequence: TGTGCCAGCAGTGAAATGGGCGTGAACACTGAAGCTTTCTTT.

Only a few counts were recorded for this clone. The V call is TRBV7-3, the J call TRBJ2-2; TRBD2 agrees at 9 bases. Germline trimming cut 2 bases from V and 9 bases from J; bases unmatched to any gene: 7. The CDR3 has 15 amino acids. Germline V gene data show CDR1 as SGHTA and CDR2 as FQGTGA. Written as DNA, the CDR3 is TGTGCCAGCAGCTTAGAGGCGGGAGGGCCCAGGGAGCTGTTTTTT. Its translation is CASSLEAGGPRELFF.

The table lists this clone with a few counts. V gene TRBV5-4 combines with J gene TRBJ2-4; 8 bases map to TRBD1. Unmatched junction bases numbered 5, after V lost 6 bases and J lost 6 bases. The CDR3 spans 13 residues. Per the germline V gene, CDR1 is SGHNT and CDR2 is YYREEE (reference sequence). CDR3 nucleotide sequence: TGTGCCAGCACCCGACAGGGGACAAACATTCAGTACTTC. It translates to CASTRQGTNIQYF.

In its sample, this clone was seen a few times. The chain carries TRBV18 and TRBJ1-3; 8 bases are a match to TRBD1. CDR1 and CDR2 from the germline V gene are KGHSH and LQKENI. V gave up 5 bases and J gave up 4 bases; unmatched junction bases: 1. The CDR3 spans 13 residues. The CDR3 spells CASSGQGGNTIYF. The DNA of the CDR3 is TGTGCCAGCTCAGGACAGGGCGGAAACACCATATATTTT.

This chain uses TRBV6-5 with TRBJ1-2, with D hard to call. The CDR3 is 14 residues long. Germline V gene data show CDR1 as MNHEY and CDR2 as SVGAGI. V lost 0 bases to trimming and J lost 4 bases, with 9 bases between them. CDR3 loop: CASSYSGGSYGYTF. Here the CDR3 DNA reads TGTGCCAGCAGTTACTCGGGCGGGAGCTATGGCTACACCTTC.

The gene calls are TRBV25-1 and TRBJ1-4; D may be TRBD1 (5 bases). CDR1 is MGHDK and CDR2 is SYGVNS in the germline V gene. The CDR3 totals 14 residues. V was pared by 0 bases and J by 7 bases, with 9 bases between. The CDR3 region is CASSEYIQGEKLFF. CDR3 in DNA: TGTGCCAGCAGTGAATATATTCAGGGTGAAAAACTGTTTTTT. The full variable domain, in which reference TRBV25-1 and TRBJ1-4 provide the parts outside the CDR3, is EADIYQTPRYLVIGTGKKITLECSQTMGHDKMYWYQQDPGMELHLIHYSYGVNSTEKGDLSSESTVSRIRTEHFPLTLESARPSHTSQYLCASSEYIQGEKLFFGSGTQLSVL.

The chain employs TRBV7-2 and TRBJ1-2, with D possibly matching TRBD1 (5 bases). Trimming took off 0 bases at V and 7 bases at J, with 12 bases between the two ends. Germline assignment: CDR1 SGHTA and CDR2 FQGNSA. This CDR3 region has 14 residues. The CDR3 reads CASSLAAGLFGYTF. The CDR3, as DNA: TGTGCCAGCAGCTTAGCGGCAGGGCTCTTTGGCTACACCTTC.

The sample holds a few counts of this clone. The chain links TRBV23-1 to TRBJ1-5; TRBD1 matches at 11 bases. TRBV23-1 is noted as an ORF with a role that remains uncertain. The CDR3 covers 15 residues. V lost 4 bases, J lost 6 bases, and 5 bases stayed unmatched. The CDR3 spells CASSLGQGGCQPQHF. CDR3 nucleotides: TGCGCCAGCAGTCTGGGACAGGGGGGATGTCAGCCCCAGCATTTT.

The rearrangement joins TRBV29-1 to TRBJ2-3, with 7 bases matching TRBD2. The CDR3 extends over 14 amino acids. The trim removed 5 bases at V and 7 bases at J, leaving 12 bases unmatched. Germline CDR1 is SQVTM and CDR2 is ANQGSEA. This CDR3 reads CSVRGVEGGYTQYF. Written as DNA, the CDR3 is TGCAGCGTTAGAGGAGTGGAGGGAGGGTATACGCAGTATTTT.

This chain uses TRBV19 with TRBJ2-3; tentatively, D is TRBD1 (7 bases). Trimming removed 7 bases from V and 10 bases from J, with 21 bases in between. The germline gives CDR1 LNHDA, CDR2 SQIVND (reference sequence). The CDR3 sequence is 14 residues long. The CDR3 reads CASTPLDAGGSQYF. The CDR3 DNA reads TGTGCCAGTACCCCCCTGGATGCAGGGGGGTCGCAGTATTTT.

This chain connects TRBV28 to TRBJ2-1; D is unresolved. Germline-derived CDR1 and CDR2 are MDHEN and SYDVKM. Trimming took 5 bases from V and 8 from J, leaving 7 bases between them. The length of the CDR3 is 11 residues. As DNA, the CDR3 is TGTGCCAGCAGTCACCGCGATGAGCAGTTCTTC. It specifies CASSHRDEQFF.

The CDR3 is CASRVAGQDGYTF. The DNA for the CDR3 is TGTGCCAGCAGGGTGGCAGGGCAAGATGGCTACACCTTC. The chain employs TRBV6-1 and TRBJ1-2, with D possibly TRBD1 on 5 matching bases. The germline V and J ends were trimmed by 6 bases and 6 bases, with 14 bases remaining between them. CDR1 MNHNS and CDR2 SASEGT come from the germline V gene. This CDR3 contains 13 residues.

The gene calls are TRBV9 and TRBJ2-3, with D hard to call. The length of the CDR3 is 17 residues. Germline V gene lookup returns CDR1 SGDLS and CDR2 YYNGEE. Deletions cut 0 bases from V and 1 base from J, with 15 bases between. In DNA form, the CDR3 reads TGTGCCAGCAGCGTAGTCGGAGAAGAGTGGCGCACAGATACGCAGTATTTT. It is translated as CASSVVGEEWRTDTQYF.

This clone has a handful of counts. The genes are TRBV6-5 and TRBJ1-1; the D gene is possibly TRBD1 (6 bases). V was shortened by 5 bases and J by 6 bases, with 16 bases between the two germline ends. Germline V lookup: CDR1 MNHEY, CDR2 SVGAGI. CDR3 size: 14 residues. The CDR3 loop reads CASSGLLGGAEAFF. CDR3 bases: TGTGCCAGCAGTGGCCTCCTAGGGGGAGCTGAAGCTTTCTTT.

A few counts support this clone. Other nucleotide sequences from this sample produce the same CDR3. CDR3 amino acids: CASSYSGTGRETQYF. CDR3 nucleotide sequence: TGTGCCAGCAGTTACTCGGGGACAGGGCGAGAGACCCAGTACTTC. This rearrangement joins TRBV6-5 to TRBJ2-5, with 9 nucleotides matching TRBD1. Germline V lookup: CDR1 MNHEY, CDR2 SVGAGI. J gave up 4 bases and V 0 bases, and 3 bases lay outside the gene matches. There are 15 residues in the CDR3.

This clone was found a few times. V is TRBV9 and J is TRBJ2-7; tentatively, D is TRBD1 (6 bases). V lost 0 bases to trimming and J lost 3 bases, with 13 bases between them. Germline CDR1 reads SGDLS; CDR2 reads YYNGEE. The CDR3 has 15 residues. CDR3 amino acids: CASSVAGGRGYEQYF. CDR3 nucleotide sequence: TGTGCCAGCAGCGTAGCTGGAGGCAGGGGCTACGAGCAGTACTTC.

This clone was recorded a few times. J is TRBJ2-3 and V is TRBV4-1; TRBD2 agrees at 7 bases. Germline V lookup: CDR1 MGHRA, CDR2 YSYEKL. The CDR3 loop spans 18 amino acids. J was trimmed by 4 bases and V by 0 bases; bases with no gene match: 13. The CDR3 is CASSQDWPSGRRADTQYF. The CDR3 coding sequence is TGCGCCAGCAGCCAAGATTGGCCTAGCGGCCGGAGGGCAGATACGCAGTATTTT.